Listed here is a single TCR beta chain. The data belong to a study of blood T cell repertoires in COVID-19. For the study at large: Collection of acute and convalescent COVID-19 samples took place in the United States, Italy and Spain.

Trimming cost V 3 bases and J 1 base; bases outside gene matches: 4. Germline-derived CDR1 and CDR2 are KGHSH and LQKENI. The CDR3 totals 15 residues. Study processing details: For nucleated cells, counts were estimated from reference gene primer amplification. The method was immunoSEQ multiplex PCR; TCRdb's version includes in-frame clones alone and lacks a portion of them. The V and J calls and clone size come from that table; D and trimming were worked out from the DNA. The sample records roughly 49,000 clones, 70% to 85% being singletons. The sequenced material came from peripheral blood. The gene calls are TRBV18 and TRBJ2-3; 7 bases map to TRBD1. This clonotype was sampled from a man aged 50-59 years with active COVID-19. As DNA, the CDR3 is TGTGCCAGCTCACCCTTGCAGGGGGGCACAGATACGCAGTATTTT. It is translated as CASSPLQGGTDTQYF.